The 6 T cell receptor beta chains below all came from one sample that was sequenced in a study of early T cells in non-severe SARS-CoV-2 infection. MiXCR, applied by TCRdb to the 5' RACE reads, yields one record per CDR3 protein. The sample lists about 41,000 distinct CDR3 sequences, roughly 11% occurring once. Sequences were obtained from whole blood. The receptors derive from an adult who was a healthcare worker with PCR-confirmed SARS-CoV-2 infection or an uninfected control (not recorded which).

At least ten counts were recorded for this clonotype. The chain combines TRBV5-1 with TRBJ1-1, with D unresolved. The V gene's germline CDR1 is SGHRS and CDR2 YFSETQ. Deletions cut 2 bases from V and 2 bases from J, with 10 bases between. The CDR3 extends over 14 amino acids. The CDR3 reads CASSFRTENTEAFF. CDR3 nucleotide sequence: TGCGCCAGCAGCTTCAGGACGGAAAACACTGAAGCTTTCTTT. The variable domain in full, completed from reference TRBV5-1 and TRBJ1-1, reads KAGVTQTPRYLIKTRGQQVTLSCSPISGHRSVSWYQQTPGQGLQFLFEYFSETQRNKGNFPGRFSGRQFSNSRSEMNVSTLELGDSALYLCASSFRTENTEAFFGQGTRLTVV.

This clonotype was picked up a small number of times. This chain links TRBV6-5 with TRBJ2-7; D call uncertain. Germline CDR1 and CDR2: MNHEY and SVGAGI. V lost 1 base to trimming and J lost 3 bases, with 1 base between them. This CDR3 spans 11 amino acids. CDR3: CASSYFYEQYF. Written as DNA, the CDR3 is TGTGCCAGCAGTTACTTCTACGAGCAGTACTTC.

The chain has TRBV7-2 and TRBJ1-2, with TRBD1 matching over 8 bases. This CDR3 comprises 14 residues. Unmatched junction bases numbered 10, after V lost 2 bases and J lost 11 bases. CDR1 SGHTA and CDR2 FQGNSA come from the germline V gene. The CDR3 is CASSLMGQAIGYTF. The DNA for the CDR3 is TGTGCCAGCAGCTTAATGGGACAGGCTATAGGATACACCTTC.

This clonotype was detected many times. This chain connects TRBV29-1 to TRBJ1-2, with D hard to call. Trimming took off 3 bases at V and 7 bases at J, with 6 bases between the two ends. CDR1 is SQVTM and CDR2 is ANQGSEA in the germline V gene. The CDR3 consists of 10 residues. The DNA for the CDR3 is TGCAGCGTTGAGGAAAGTGGCTACACCTTC. Its protein is CSVEESGYTF.

Note on this clonotype: A read error may account for a junction end that differs from germline. The rearrangement uses TRBV9 and TRBJ2-4; D not certain. CDR1 and CDR2 (germline): SGDLS, YYNGEE. The CDR3 extends over 13 amino acids. CDR3 nucleotide sequence: TGTACCAGCAGCGTAGAAGGGATAGACATTCAGTACTTC. Amino acids: CTSSVEGIDIQYF.

This clonotype was seen at least ten times. The J gene is TRBJ1-1, the V gene TRBV11-1, with 7 bases fitting TRBD1. V lost 6 bases, J lost 6 bases, and 13 bases stayed unmatched. CDR3 length equals 15 residues. Per germline, CDR1 SGHAT and CDR2 FQDESV (reference sequence). The DNA of the CDR3 is TGTGCCAGCAGTGACAGGGTCAAGATACACGCTGAAGCTTTCTTT. Encoded protein: CASSDRVKIHAEAFF.